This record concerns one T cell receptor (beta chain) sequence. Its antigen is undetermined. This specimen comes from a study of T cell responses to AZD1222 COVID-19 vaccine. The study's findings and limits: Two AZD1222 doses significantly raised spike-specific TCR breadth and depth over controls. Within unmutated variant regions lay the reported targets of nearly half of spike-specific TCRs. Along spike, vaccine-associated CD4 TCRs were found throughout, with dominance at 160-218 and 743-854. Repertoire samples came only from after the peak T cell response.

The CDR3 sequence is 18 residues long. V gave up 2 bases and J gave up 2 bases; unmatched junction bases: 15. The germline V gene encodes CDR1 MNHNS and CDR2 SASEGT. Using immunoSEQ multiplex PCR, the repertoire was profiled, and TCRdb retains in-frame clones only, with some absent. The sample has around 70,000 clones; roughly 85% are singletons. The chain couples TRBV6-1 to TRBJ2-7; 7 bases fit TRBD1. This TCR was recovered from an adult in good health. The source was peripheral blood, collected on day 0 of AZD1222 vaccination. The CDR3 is CASSEYVRGSSTPYEQYF. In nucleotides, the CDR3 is TGTGCCAGCAGTGAATACGTCAGGGGGTCATCCACTCCCTACGAGCAGTACTTC.